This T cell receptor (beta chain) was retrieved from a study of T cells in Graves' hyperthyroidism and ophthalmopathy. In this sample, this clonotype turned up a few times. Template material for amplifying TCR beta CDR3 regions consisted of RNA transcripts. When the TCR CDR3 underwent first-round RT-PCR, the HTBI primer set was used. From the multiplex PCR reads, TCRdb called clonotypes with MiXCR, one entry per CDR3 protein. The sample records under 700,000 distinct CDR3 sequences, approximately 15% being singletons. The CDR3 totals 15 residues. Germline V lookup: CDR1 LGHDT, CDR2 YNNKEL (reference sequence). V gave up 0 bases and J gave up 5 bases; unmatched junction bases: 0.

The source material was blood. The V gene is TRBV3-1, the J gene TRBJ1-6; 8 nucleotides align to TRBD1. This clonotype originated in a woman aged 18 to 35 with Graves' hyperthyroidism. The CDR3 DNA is TGTGCCAGCAGCCAAGAGACAGGGGATAATTCACCCCTCCACTTT. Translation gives CASSQETGDNSPLHF.